The 24 T cell receptor beta chains in this list originate from one sample, sequenced in a study of blood T cell repertoires in COVID-19. Repertoires were generated with immunoSEQ multiplex PCR, while TCRdb's copy carries only in-frame clones and drops some. Seen here are about 230,000 clones, roughly four fifths observed once, and the top ten hold about 4.5%. The sequencing sample was made of peripheral blood. These receptor sequences come from a man aged 45-65 years with active or convalescent COVID-19.

This clone was seen a handful of times. In nucleotides, the CDR3 is TGCGCCAGCAGCCAAACAGGACAACTACTCTCCTACGAGCAGTACTTC. Protein product: CASSQTGQLLSYEQYF. The chain uses TRBV4-1 and TRBJ2-7, with D maybe TRBD1 (5 bases). Deletions cut 2 bases from V and 0 bases from J, with 14 bases between. The CDR3 has 16 residues. Germline CDR1 is MGHRA and CDR2 is YSYEKL.

The chain has TRBV7-2 and TRBJ2-3, with D possibly TRBD2 on 5 matching bases. CDR3 length: 16 residues. The V end lost 3 bases, the J end lost 0 bases, and 13 bases lay between the germline ends. Germline assignment: CDR1 SGHTA and CDR2 FQGNSA. CDR3 sequence: CASSFQADPSTDTQYF. The CDR3 bases are TGTGCCAGCAGCTTCCAAGCGGATCCTAGCACAGATACGCAGTATTTT.

The chain is built from TRBV30 and TRBJ1-2; D gene unclear. CDR1 and CDR2 from the germline V gene are GTSNPN and SVGIG (reference sequence). The CDR3 extends over 13 amino acids. Trimming pared 4 bases from V and 2 bases from J, leaving 11 bases between. In nucleotides, the CDR3 is TGTGCCTGGAACCTAGGAGGGAACTATGGCTACACCTTC. Translated: CAWNLGGNYGYTF.

This chain joins TRBV9 and TRBJ2-2; 9 positions match TRBD2. The CDR3 totals 16 residues. Germline assignment: CDR1 SGDLS and CDR2 YYNGEE. V was pared by 4 bases and J by 5 bases, with 9 bases of the junction left unmatched. The CDR3 here is CASSSRTSEGTGELFF. CDR3 in DNA: TGTGCCAGCAGCAGTCGGACTAGCGAAGGGACCGGGGAGCTGTTTTTT.

The chain recombines TRBV19 with TRBJ1-5, with 7 bases identical to TRBD1. The CDR3 loop spans 14 amino acids. The ends lost 8 bases at V and 1 base at J; junction bases unmatched: 5. From germline, CDR1 is LNHDA and CDR2 SQIVND (reference sequence). CDR3 DNA: TGTGCCAGTCGCGACAGGGCGAGCAATCAGCCCCAGCATTTT. This gives the protein CASRDRASNQPQHF.

This chain uses TRBV2 with TRBJ1-3; D is undetermined. The CDR3 sequence is 16 residues long. V was clipped by 2 bases and J by 0 bases, with 11 bases between them. Germline V CDR1 and CDR2: SNHLY, FYNNEI. The CDR3 nucleotides read TGTGCCAGCAGTGAATTTATGTCCAGCTCTGGAAACACCATATATTTT. It is translated as CASSEFMSSSGNTIYF.

This clone was counted a few times. The CDR3, as DNA: TGCGCCAGCAGCTTGGATCTCTACAATGAGCAGTTCTTC. Protein sequence: CASSLDLYNEQFF. This chain links TRBV5-1 with TRBJ2-1; D ambiguous. This CDR3 is 13 amino acids long. V gave up 0 bases and J gave up 3 bases, with 4 bases separating them. From germline, CDR1 is SGHRS and CDR2 YFSETQ.

The table lists this clone with a few counts. The CDR3 region has the DNA TGTGCCAGCACCGGAGGGACGGGTAACAATGAGCAGTTCTTC. It specifies CASTGGTGNNEQFF. The genes are TRBV11-2 and TRBJ2-1, with D possibly being TRBD2 (6 bases). Trimming left V 7 bases short and J 5 bases short, with 15 bases between. Germline V gene sequence: CDR1 SGHAT, CDR2 FQNNGV. This CDR3 has 14 residues.

The chain links TRBV6-5 to TRBJ2-3; TRBD1 matches at 8 bases. CDR1 and CDR2 from the germline V gene are MNHEY and SVGAGI. This CDR3 comprises 13 residues. V gave up 6 bases and J gave up 3 bases; unmatched junction bases: 2. The CDR3 is CASSRQGTDTQYF. In DNA form, the CDR3 reads TGTGCCAGCAGCCGACAGGGGACAGATACGCAGTATTTT.

The rearrangement joins TRBV11-1 to TRBJ1-1; D unclear. This CDR3 contains 13 residues. V was shortened by 2 bases and J by 7 bases, with 11 bases between the two germline ends. Germline CDR1 and CDR2: SGHAT and FQDESV (reference sequence). Written as DNA, the CDR3 is TGTGCCAGCAGCTTACCGGGGATCGGTGAAGCTTTCTTT. This sequence encodes CASSLPGIGEAFF.

A few counts support this clone. The chain couples TRBV2 to TRBJ2-5; TRBD1 is a possible D gene (5 bases). The CDR3 length is 15 residues. V shed 2 bases and J shed 4 bases, with 14 bases lying between them. Germline V lookup: CDR1 SNHLY, CDR2 FYNNEI. The CDR3 nucleotides are TGTGCCAGCAGTGAAACAGTAGGGGTCGGAGAGACCCAGTACTTC. Its protein product is CASSETVGVGETQYF.

The V call is TRBV3-1 (or the pseudogene TRBV3-2), the J call TRBJ2-1; 9 positions agree with TRBD2. V shed 7 bases, J shed 9 bases, and the junction held 10 bases outside the gene matches. Germline V gene sequence: CDR1 LGHDT, CDR2 YNNKEL (reference sequence). The CDR3 length is 14 residues. The DNA of the CDR3 is TGTGCCAGCACCTCGAGGCGGGGGGGCGCTGAGCAGTTCTTC. Its protein is CASTSRRGGAEQFF.

This chain uses TRBV5-4 with TRBJ1-1; no clear D gene. V was trimmed by 4 bases and J by 4 bases, leaving 20 bases between them. This CDR3 is built from 16 residues. Germline assignment: CDR1 SGHNT and CDR2 YYREEE (reference sequence). Written as DNA, the CDR3 is TGTGCCAGCAGCCCCCCGCCGGACTTGGAGGGCACTGAAGCTTTCTTT. Encoded protein: CASSPPPDLEGTEAFF.

The V and J genes are TRBV19 and TRBJ2-6; the match to TRBD1 covers 8 bases. The ends lost 6 bases at V and 0 bases at J; junction bases unmatched: 10. The CDR3 length is 18 residues. Germline CDR1 reads LNHDA; CDR2 reads SQIVND (reference sequence). The CDR3 DNA reads as TGTGCCAGTAGGAACCCGGGACAGGTGACCTCTGGGGCCAACGTCCTGACTTTC. As protein: CASRNPGQVTSGANVLTF.

V usage is TRBV24-1 and J usage is TRBJ2-2, with 7 bases aligning to TRBD1. Losses at the gene ends were 5 bases for V and 4 bases for J; bases not matched to a gene: 9. From germline, CDR1 is KGHDR and CDR2 SFDVKD. The CDR3 has 16 amino acids. In DNA, the CDR3 is TGTGCCACCAGTGGTCAGACAGGGTTTGGCACCGGGGAGCTGTTTTTT. Residues: CATSGQTGFGTGELFF.

J is TRBJ1-5 and V is TRBV29-1; D is unclear. The CDR3 has 13 residues. Germline V gene lookup returns CDR1 SQVTM and CDR2 ANQGSEA. Trimming left V 4 bases short and J 3 bases short, with 10 bases between. CDR3 region: CSVGWQSNQPQHF. DNA for the CDR3: TGCAGCGTTGGGTGGCAGTCCAATCAGCCCCAGCATTTT. The whole variable domain, filled in from reference TRBV29-1 and TRBJ1-5, reads SAVISQKPSRDICQRGTSLTIQCQVDSQVTMMFWYRQQPGQSLTLIATANQGSEATYESGFVIDKFPISRPNLTFSTLTVSNMSPEDSSIYLCSVGWQSNQPQHFGDGTRLSIL.

The chain combines TRBV12-3 or TRBV12-4 with TRBJ2-3; 10 nucleotides line up with TRBD1. The CDR3 runs to 13 residues. J gave up 5 bases and V 6 bases, and 2 bases lay outside the gene matches. The CDR3 DNA follows: TGTGCCAGCAGGGGACAGGGGATAGATACGCAGTATTTT. Translating it yields CASRGQGIDTQYF.

The chain uses TRBV5-4 and TRBJ2-3, with 7 bases identical to TRBD1. Germline CDR1 and CDR2: SGHNT and YYREEE (reference sequence). CDR3 length: 14 amino acids. The V and J ends lost 3 bases and 4 bases, in that order; junction bases with no gene match: 5. The CDR3, as DNA: TGTGCCAGCAGCTGGCAGGGGGATCCAGATACGCAGTATTTT. It is translated as CASSWQGDPDTQYF.

The rearrangement links TRBV20-1 to TRBJ2-1; D call uncertain. The ends were cut back, 6 bases at V and 4 bases at J, with 7 bases in the middle. The CDR3 runs to 11 residues. Germline CDR1 is DFQATT and CDR2 is SNEGSKA (reference sequence). In DNA, the CDR3 is TGCAGTGCCCCCCGGTACAATGAGCAGTTCTTC. It is translated as CSAPRYNEQFF.

CDR3 protein: CASSWRTSGIPGTDTQYF. CDR3 in DNA: TGCGCCAGCAGCTGGCGGACTAGCGGGATACCAGGCACAGATACGCAGTATTTT. This chain links TRBV5-1 with TRBJ2-3; TRBD2 agrees at 12 bases. Germline V gene lookup returns CDR1 SGHRS and CDR2 YFSETQ. This CDR3 region has 18 residues. J was trimmed by 1 base and V by 3 bases; bases with no gene match: 9.

This chain uses TRBV5-6 with TRBJ1-1, with unresolved D. This CDR3 has 14 residues. V shed 1 base and J shed 7 bases, with 14 bases lying between them. Germline V gene lookup returns CDR1 SGHDT and CDR2 YYEEEE. As DNA, the CDR3 is TGTGCCAGCAGCTTGAACCGGGGAGATAATGAAGCTTTCTTT. It specifies CASSLNRGDNEAFF. Combining the CDR3 with reference TRBV5-6 and TRBJ1-1 gives the whole variable domain DAGVTQSPTHLIKTRGQQVTLRCSPKSGHDTVSWYQQALGQGPQFIFQYYEEEERQRGNFPDRFSGHQFPNYSSELNVNALLLGDSALYLCASSLNRGDNEAFFGQGTRLTVV.

This clone was recorded a few times. The V gene is TRBV5-6, the J gene TRBJ1-5; 7 nucleotides agree with TRBD1. This CDR3 has 13 residues. CDR1 is SGHDT and CDR2 is YYEEEE in the germline V gene. Trimming removed 4 bases from V and 5 bases from J; junction bases left unmatched: 3. The CDR3 region has the DNA TGTGCCAGCAGCAGGGGACAGTATCAGCCCCAGCATTTT. This translates into CASSRGQYQPQHF.

The chain carries TRBV29-1 and TRBJ1-6; 7 nucleotides match TRBD1. V lost 5 bases and J lost 2; bases outside the gene matches: 3. Per the germline V gene, CDR1 is SQVTM and CDR2 is ANQGSEA. This CDR3 contains 14 residues. The CDR3, as DNA: TGCAGCGTTCCCCAGGGGGCCTATAATTCACCCCTCCACTTT. It encodes CSVPQGAYNSPLHF.

This chain links TRBV5-4 with TRBJ2-2; 9 nucleotides line up with TRBD1. J lost 4 bases, V lost 2 bases, and 3 bases had no gene match. Germline values: CDR1 SGHNT, CDR2 YYREEE (reference sequence). CDR3 length: 15 amino acids. The CDR3 nucleotides read TGTGCCAGCAGCTTCATGGACAGGGGCACCGGGGAGCTGTTTTTT. Encoded protein: CASSFMDRGTGELFF.